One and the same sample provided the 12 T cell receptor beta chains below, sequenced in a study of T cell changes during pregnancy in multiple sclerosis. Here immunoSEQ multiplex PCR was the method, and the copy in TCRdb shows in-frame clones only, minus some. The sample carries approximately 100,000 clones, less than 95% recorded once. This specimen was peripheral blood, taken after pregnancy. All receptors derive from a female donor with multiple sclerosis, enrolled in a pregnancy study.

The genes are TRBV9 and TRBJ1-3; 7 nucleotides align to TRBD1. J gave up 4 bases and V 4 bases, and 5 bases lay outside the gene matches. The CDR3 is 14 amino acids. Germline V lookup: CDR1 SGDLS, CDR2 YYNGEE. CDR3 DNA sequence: TGTGCCAGCAGCCTGACAGGGACAGGAAACACCATATATTTT. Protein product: CASSLTGTGNTIYF. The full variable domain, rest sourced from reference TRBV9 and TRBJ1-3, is DSGVTQTPKHLITATGQRVTLRCSPRSGDLSVYWYQQSLDQGLQFLIQYYNGEERAKGNILERFSAQQFPDLHSELNLSSLELGDSALYFCASSLTGTGNTIYFGEGSWLTVV.

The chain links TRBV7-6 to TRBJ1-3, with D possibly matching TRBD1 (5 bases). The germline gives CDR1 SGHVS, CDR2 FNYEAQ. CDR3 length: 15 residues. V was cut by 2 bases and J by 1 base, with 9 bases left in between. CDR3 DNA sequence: TGTGCCAGCAGCTTATACGGGGGTTCTGGAAACACCATATATTTT. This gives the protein CASSLYGGSGNTIYF.

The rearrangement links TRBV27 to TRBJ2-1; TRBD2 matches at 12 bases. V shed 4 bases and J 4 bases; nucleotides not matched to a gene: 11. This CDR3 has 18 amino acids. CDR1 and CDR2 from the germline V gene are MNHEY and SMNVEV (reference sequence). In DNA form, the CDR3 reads TGTGCCAGCAGTTCCTCGACTAGCGGGAGAAAGTCTTACAATGAGCAGTTCTTC. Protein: CASSSSTSGRKSYNEQFF.

CDR3 loop: CASTRQPRSGNTIYF. The CDR3 nucleotides are TGTGCCAGCACCCGACAGCCTCGATCTGGAAACACCATATATTTT. V gene TRBV6-1 combines with J gene TRBJ1-3; TRBD1 might be the D (5 bases). Between the trimmed V and J ends, which lost 7 bases and 1 base, there was a span of 14 bases. Germline V lookup: CDR1 MNHNS, CDR2 SASEGT. This CDR3 spans 15 amino acids.

The CDR3 coding sequence is TGCAGCGTTGGTGCACTAGCGGGAGGGCCAAAACCCAGCGAGCAGTACTTC. Amino acid sequence: CSVGALAGGPKPSEQYF. J is TRBJ2-7 and V is TRBV29-1; TRBD2 aligns across 13 bases. The CDR3 is 17 residues long. From germline, CDR1 is SQVTM and CDR2 ANQGSEA. V gave up 4 bases and J gave up 6 bases; unmatched junction bases: 15.

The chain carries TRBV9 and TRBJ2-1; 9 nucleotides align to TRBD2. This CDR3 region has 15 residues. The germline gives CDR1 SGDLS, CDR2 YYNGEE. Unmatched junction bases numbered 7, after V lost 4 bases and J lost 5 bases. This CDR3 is CASSTLAGLNNEQFF. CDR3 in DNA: TGTGCCAGCAGCACCCTAGCGGGATTAAACAATGAGCAGTTCTTC.

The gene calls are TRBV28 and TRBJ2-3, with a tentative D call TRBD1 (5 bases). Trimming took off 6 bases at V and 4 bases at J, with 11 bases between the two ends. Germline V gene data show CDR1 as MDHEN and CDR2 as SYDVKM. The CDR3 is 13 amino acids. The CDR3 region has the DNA TGTGCCAGCAGGTACAGGATCGCAGATACGCAGTATTTT. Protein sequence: CASRYRIADTQYF.

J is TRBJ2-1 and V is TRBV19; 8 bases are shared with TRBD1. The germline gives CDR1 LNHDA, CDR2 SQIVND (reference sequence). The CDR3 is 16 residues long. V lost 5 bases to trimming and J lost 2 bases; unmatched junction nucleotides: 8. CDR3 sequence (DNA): TGTGCCAGTAGTCTCCAGGACAGGGACCCCTACAATGAGCAGTTCTTC. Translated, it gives CASSLQDRDPYNEQFF.

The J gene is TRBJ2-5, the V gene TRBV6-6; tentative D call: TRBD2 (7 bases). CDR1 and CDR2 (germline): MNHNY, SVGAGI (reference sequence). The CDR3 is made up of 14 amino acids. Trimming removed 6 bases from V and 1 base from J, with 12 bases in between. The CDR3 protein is CASSLGGLQETQYF. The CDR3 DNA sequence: TGTGCCAGCAGCCTGGGGGGGCTCCAAGAGACCCAGTACTTC.

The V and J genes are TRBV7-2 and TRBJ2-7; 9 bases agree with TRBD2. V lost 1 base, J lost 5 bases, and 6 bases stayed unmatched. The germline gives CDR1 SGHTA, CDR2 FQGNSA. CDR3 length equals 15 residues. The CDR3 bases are TGTGCCAGCAGCTTAGAGAGAATAGCGGGAGACGAGCAGTACTTC. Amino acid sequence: CASSLERIAGDEQYF.

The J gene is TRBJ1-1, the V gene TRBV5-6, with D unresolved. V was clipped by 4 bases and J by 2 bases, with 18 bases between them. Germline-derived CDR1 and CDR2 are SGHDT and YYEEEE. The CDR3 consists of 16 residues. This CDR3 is CASSVFFIRGNTEAFF. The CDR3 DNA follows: TGTGCCAGCAGCGTTTTTTTTATCCGGGGAAACACTGAAGCTTTCTTT.

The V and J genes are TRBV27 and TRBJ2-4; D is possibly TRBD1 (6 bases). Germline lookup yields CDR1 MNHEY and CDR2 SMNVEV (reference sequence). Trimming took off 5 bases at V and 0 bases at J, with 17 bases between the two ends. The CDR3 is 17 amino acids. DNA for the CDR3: TGTGCCAGCAGTCCGACCACCTCAGGGGTAGCCAAAAACATTCAGTACTTC. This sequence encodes CASSPTTSGVAKNIQYF.